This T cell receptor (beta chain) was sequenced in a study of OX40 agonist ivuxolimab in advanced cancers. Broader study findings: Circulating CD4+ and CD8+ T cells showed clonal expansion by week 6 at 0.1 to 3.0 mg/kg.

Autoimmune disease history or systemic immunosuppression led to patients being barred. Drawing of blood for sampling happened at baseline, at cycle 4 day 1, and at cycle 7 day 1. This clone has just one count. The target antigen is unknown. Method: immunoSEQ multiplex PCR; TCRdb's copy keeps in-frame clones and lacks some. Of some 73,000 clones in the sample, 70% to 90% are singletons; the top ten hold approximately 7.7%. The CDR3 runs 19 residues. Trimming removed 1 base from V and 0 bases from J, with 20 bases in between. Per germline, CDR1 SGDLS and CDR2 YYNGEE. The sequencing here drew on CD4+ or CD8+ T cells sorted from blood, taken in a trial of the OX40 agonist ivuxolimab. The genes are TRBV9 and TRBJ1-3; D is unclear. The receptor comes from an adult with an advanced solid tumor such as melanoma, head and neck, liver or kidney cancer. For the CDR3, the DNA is TGTGCCAGCAGCGTATTGGGCAGCCCCGCGGGCGGCTCTGGAAACACCATATATTTT. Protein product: CASSVLGSPAGGSGNTIYF. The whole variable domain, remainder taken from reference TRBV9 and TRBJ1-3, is DSGVTQTPKHLITATGQRVTLRCSPRSGDLSVYWYQQSLDQGLQFLIQYYNGEERAKGNILERFSAQQFPDLHSELNLSSLELGDSALYFCASSVLGSPAGGSGNTIYFGEGSWLTVV.